Listed below are T cell receptor beta chains from one sample, sequenced in a study of regulatory T cells in long-lasting Graves disease. TCRdb used MiXCR to reprocess the multiplex PCR reads, holding one entry per CDR3 protein. Here the sample spans fewer than 650,000 distinct CDR3 sequences, roughly 15% being singletons. The same specimen was also included in a second study, on T cells in Graves' hyperthyroidism and ophthalmopathy.

Material: peripheral blood mononuclear cells (PBMCs), obtained at new diagnosis, from a patient treated with antithyroid drugs. These receptors all come from a woman in her 30s with Graves disease. The CDR3 runs from the conserved cysteine through the conserved F or W. D genes are given only for firm matches. Size values are once, few and many counts, or a class for expanded clones, and some rows have none.

TRBJ2-4 | TRBV29-1 | . | 12 | few | CSSGDTENIQYF | TGCAGCTCGGGGGATACCGAAAACATTCAGTACTTC
TRBJ2-2 | TRBV27 | . | 18 | . | CASSFGARGGRGTGELFF | TGTGCCAGCAGTTTTGGGGCCAGGGGAGGCCGCGGCACCGGGGAGCTGTTTTTT
TRBJ2-2 | TRBV11-3 | . | 13 | many | CASSEIYTGELFF | TGTGCCAGCAGCGAAATTTACACCGGGGAGCTGTTTTTT
TRBJ1-2 | TRBV3-1 | TRBD1 | 16 | few | CASSQFLAGQGSGYTF | TGTGCCAGCAGCCAATTTTTGGCGGGACAGGGTTCCGGCTACACCTTC
TRBJ2-7 | TRBV5-1 | . | 15 | . | CASSPGPGKNYEQYF | TGTGCCAGCAGCCCTGGACCGGGAAAAAACTACGAGCAGTACTTC
TRBJ2-2 | TRBV3-1 | . | 18 | few | CASSQDHGGGPNTGELFF | TGTGCCAGCAGCCAAGACCACGGCGGCGGACCGAACACCGGGGAGCTGTTTTTT
TRBJ2-1 | TRBV12-5 | . | 16 | few | CASGPGGSGSYNEQFF | TGTGCTAGTGGTCCCGGGGGAAGCGGGTCCTACAATGAGCAGTTCTTC
TRBJ2-1 | TRBV6-5 | TRBD1 | 16 | many | CASSYAQRQGNNEQFF | TGTGCCAGCAGTTACGCACAAAGACAGGGAAACAATGAGCAGTTCTTC
TRBJ2-5 | TRBV10-3 | . | 13 | . | CAISEEGLETQYF | TGTGCCATCAGTGAGGAGGGCTTGGAGACCCAGTACTTC
TRBJ2-3 | TRBV5-1 | TRBD1 | 15 | few | CASSQDRGSSDTQYF | TGCGCCAGCAGCCAGGACAGGGGATCCTCGGATACGCAGTATTTT
TRBJ1-5 | TRBV18 | . | 15 | . | CASSPVGGPNQPQHF | TGTGCCAGCTCACCAGTCGGGGGGCCGAATCAGCCCCAGCATTTT
TRBJ2-1 | TRBV7-3 | . | 17 | . | CASSLTVGNLKYNEQFF | TGTGCCAGCAGCTTAACGGTTGGTAATCTTAAATACAATGAGCAGTTCTTC
TRBJ2-5 | TRBV2 | . | 15 | many | CASSERAAYQETQYF | TGTGCCAGCAGTGAAAGGGCAGCCTATCAAGAGACCCAGTACTTC
TRBJ2-7 | TRBV10-3 | TRBD1 | 14 | few | CAIRSGQEVYEQYF | TGTGCCATCAGGTCCGGACAGGAGGTGTACGAGCAGTACTTC
TRBJ2-3 | TRBV7-2 | TRBD2 | 14 | many | CATKESGGPDTQYF | TGTGCCACCAAGGAGTCGGGAGGGCCGGATACGCAGTATTTT
TRBJ1-6 | TRBV7-8 | . | 16 | many | CASSFTVGRNNSPLHF | TGTGCCAGCAGCTTCACCGTAGGACGGAACAATTCACCCCTCCACTTT
TRBJ2-1 | TRBV2 | . | 15 | many | CASSEALGLPYEQFF | TGTGCCAGCAGTGAAGCCCTGGGGCTTCCGTATGAGCAGTTCTTC
TRBJ1-1 | TRBV20-1 | . | 14 | many | CSARAGGMNTEAFF | TGCAGTGCCAGGGCCGGGGGAATGAACACTGAAGCTTTCTTT
TRBJ2-7 | TRBV7-9 | . | 13 | few | CASSFELADEQYF | TGTGCCAGCAGCTTTGAGCTCGCCGACGAGCAGTACTTC
TRBJ1-4 | TRBV3-1 | . | 15 | . | CASSQRQTTNEKLFF | TGTGCCAGCAGCCAACGACAAACAACTAATGAAAAACTGTTTTTT
TRBJ2-5 | TRBV15 | . | 13 | . | CATSRGGEETQYF | TGTGCCACCAGCAGAGGGGGTGAGGAGACCCAGTACTTC
TRBJ2-1 | TRBV10-3 | TRBD2 | 16 | few | CAISGGGTSSYNEQFF | TGTGCCATCAGTGGGGGAGGGACTAGCTCCTACAATGAGCAGTTCTTC
TRBJ2-3 | TRBV6-1 | . | 15 | many | CASSEVYSYTDTQYF | TGTGCCAGCAGTGAAGTCTACAGCTACACAGATACGCAGTATTTT
TRBJ1-4 | TRBV12-3/TRBV12-4 | . | 15 | few | CASRRQVTTNEKLFF | TGTGCCAGCAGACGACAGGTGACAACTAATGAAAAACTGTTTTTT
TRBJ2-2 | TRBV28 | . | 13 | many | CASSFTVPGELFF | TGTGCCAGCAGTTTCACAGTTCCCGGGGAGCTGTTTTTT
TRBJ1-1 | TRBV27 | . | 14 | many | CASSLTFMNTEAFF | TGTGCCAGCAGTTTAACCTTTATGAACACTGAAGCTTTCTTT
TRBJ1-1 | TRBV27 | TRBD1 | 16 | many | CASSLFTGTGSTEAFF | TGTGCCAGCAGTTTGTTTACCGGGACAGGGTCTACTGAAGCTTTCTTT
TRBJ1-3 | TRBV15 | . | 16 | many | CATSRVGGFSGNTIYF | TGTGCCACCAGCAGAGTCGGGGGTTTTTCTGGAAACACCATATATTTT
TRBJ2-7 | TRBV5-1 | . | 14 | . | CASSSAGAPYEQYF | TGCGCCAGCAGCTCGGCGGGGGCCCCCTACGAGCAGTACTTC
TRBJ1-6 | TRBV5-1 | TRBD1 | 14 | many | CASSLGQGRSPLHF | TGCGCCAGCAGCCTGGGACAGGGGCGATCACCCCTCCACTTT
TRBJ1-2 | TRBV6-5 | . | 13 | once | CASSYTGAGGYTF | TGTGCCAGCAGTTACACGGGGGCTGGTGGCTACACCTTC
TRBJ2-6 | TRBV12-3/TRBV12-4 | TRBD1 | 17 | few | CASSFNRGWGGANVLTF | TGTGCCAGCAGTTTTAACAGGGGTTGGGGTGGGGCCAACGTCCTGACTTTC
TRBJ2-1 | TRBV27 | . | 17 | many | CASSLNFSGGFANEQFF | TGTGCCAGCAGTTTAAATTTCAGCGGCGGGTTCGCAAATGAGCAGTTCTTC